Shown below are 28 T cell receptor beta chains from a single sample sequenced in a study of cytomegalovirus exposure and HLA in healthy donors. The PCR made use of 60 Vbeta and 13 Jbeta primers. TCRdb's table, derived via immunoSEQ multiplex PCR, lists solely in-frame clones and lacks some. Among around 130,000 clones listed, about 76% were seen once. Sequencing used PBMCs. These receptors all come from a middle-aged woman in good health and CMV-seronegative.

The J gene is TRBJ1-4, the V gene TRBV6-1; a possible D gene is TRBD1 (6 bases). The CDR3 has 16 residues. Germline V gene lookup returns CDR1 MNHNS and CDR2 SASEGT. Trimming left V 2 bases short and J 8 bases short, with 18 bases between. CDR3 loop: CASSEYVGGGREKLFF. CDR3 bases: TGTGCCAGCAGTGAATATGTCGGGGGGGGCCGGGAAAAACTGTTTTTT.

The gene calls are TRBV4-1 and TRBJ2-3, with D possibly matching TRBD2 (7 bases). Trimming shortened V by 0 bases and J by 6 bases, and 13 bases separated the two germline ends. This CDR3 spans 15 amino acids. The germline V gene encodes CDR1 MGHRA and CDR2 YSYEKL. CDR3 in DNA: TGCGCCAGCAGCCAAGATTTACGCGGGGGCGATACGCAGTATTTT. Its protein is CASSQDLRGGDTQYF.

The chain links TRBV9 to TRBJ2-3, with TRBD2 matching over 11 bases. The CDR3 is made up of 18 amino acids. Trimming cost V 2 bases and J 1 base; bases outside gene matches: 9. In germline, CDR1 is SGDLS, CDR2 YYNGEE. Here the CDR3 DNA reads TGTGCCAGCAGCGTCGGGACTAGCGGAGCCACTGGCACAGATACGCAGTATTTT. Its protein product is CASSVGTSGATGTDTQYF.

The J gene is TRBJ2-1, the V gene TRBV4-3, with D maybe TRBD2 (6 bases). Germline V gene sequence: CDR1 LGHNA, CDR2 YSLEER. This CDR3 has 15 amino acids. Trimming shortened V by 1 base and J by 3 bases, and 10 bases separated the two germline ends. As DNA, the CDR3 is TGCGCCAGCAGCCAAGGGGGCGGGGACTACAATGAGCAGTTCTTC. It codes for CASSQGGGDYNEQFF.

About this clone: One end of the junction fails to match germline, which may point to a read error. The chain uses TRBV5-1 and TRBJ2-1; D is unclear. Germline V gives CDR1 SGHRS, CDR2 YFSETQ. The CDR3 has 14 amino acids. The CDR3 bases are TGCGCCAGCAGCTTGGTTGTCACCTACAGTGAGCAGTTCTTC. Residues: CASSLVVTYSEQFF.

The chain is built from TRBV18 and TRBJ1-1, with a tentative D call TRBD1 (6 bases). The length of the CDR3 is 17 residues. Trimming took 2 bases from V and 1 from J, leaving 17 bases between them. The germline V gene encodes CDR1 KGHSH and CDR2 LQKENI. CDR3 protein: CASSPSSAHRENTEAFF. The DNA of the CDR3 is TGTGCCAGCTCACCATCATCCGCCCACAGGGAGAACACTGAAGCTTTCTTT.

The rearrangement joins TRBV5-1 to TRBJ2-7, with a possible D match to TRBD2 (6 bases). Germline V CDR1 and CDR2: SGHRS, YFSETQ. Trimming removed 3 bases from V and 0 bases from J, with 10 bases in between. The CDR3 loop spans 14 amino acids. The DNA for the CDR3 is TGCGCCAGCAGCTCGGGACTCACCTCCTACGAGCAGTACTTC. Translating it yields CASSSGLTSYEQYF.

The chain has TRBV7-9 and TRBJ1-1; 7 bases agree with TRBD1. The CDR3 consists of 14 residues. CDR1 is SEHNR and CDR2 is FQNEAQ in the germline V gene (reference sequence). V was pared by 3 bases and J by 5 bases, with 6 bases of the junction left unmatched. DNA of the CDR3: TGTGCCAGCAGCTTTACAGGGGCTGTAACTGAAGCTTTCTTT. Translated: CASSFTGAVTEAFF.

Here the CDR3 reads CASSKALQEKSEAFF. In DNA, the CDR3 is TGTGCCAGTAGTAAGGCCTTACAGGAAAAGTCTGAAGCTTTCTTT. This chain connects TRBV19 to TRBJ1-1, with D possibly TRBD1 on 5 matching bases. Trimming pared 4 bases from V and 6 bases from J, leaving 18 bases between. The CDR3 sequence is 15 residues long. The germline gives CDR1 LNHDA, CDR2 SQIVND (reference sequence).

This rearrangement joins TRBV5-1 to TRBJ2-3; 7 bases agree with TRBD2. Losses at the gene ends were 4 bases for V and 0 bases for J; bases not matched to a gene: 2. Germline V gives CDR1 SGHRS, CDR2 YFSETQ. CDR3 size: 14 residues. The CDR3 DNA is TGCGCCAGCAGCGGGAGGGACAGCACAGATACGCAGTATTTT. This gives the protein CASSGRDSTDTQYF.

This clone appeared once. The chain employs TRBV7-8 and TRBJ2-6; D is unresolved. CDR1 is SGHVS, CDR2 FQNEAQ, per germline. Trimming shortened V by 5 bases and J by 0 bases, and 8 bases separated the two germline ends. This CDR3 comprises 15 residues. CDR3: CASSHPYSGANVLTF. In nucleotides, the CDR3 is TGTGCCAGCAGCCATCCCTACTCTGGGGCCAACGTCCTGACTTTC.

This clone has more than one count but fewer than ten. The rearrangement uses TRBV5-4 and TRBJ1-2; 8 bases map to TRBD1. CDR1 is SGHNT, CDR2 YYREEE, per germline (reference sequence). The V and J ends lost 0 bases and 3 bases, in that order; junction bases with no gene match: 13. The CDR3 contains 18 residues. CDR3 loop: CASSLEDRAGLSDYGYTF. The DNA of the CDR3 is TGTGCCAGCAGCTTGGAGGACAGGGCCGGTTTAAGTGACTATGGCTACACCTTC.

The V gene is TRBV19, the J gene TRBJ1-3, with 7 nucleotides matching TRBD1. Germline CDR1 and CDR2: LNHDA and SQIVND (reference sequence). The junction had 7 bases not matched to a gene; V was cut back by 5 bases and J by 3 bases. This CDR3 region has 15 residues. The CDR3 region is CASSGQGEGGNTIYF. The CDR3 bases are TGTGCCAGTAGTGGCCAGGGGGAAGGTGGAAACACCATATATTTT.

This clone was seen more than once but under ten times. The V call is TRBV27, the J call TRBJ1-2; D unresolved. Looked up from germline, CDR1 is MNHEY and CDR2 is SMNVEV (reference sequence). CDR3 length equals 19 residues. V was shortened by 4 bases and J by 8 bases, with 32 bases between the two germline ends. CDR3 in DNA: TGTGCCAGCAGTTCCCCAATTTACGTTCGGAGACACGGGATCTGGGGCTACACCTTC. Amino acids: CASSSPIYVRRHGIWGYTF.

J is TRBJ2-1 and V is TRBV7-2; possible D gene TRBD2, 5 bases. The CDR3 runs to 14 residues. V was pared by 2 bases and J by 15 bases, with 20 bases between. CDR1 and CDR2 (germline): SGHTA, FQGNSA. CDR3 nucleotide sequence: TGTGCCAGCAGCTTACCCGTAGCGCAGCCGGATCTGTTCTTC. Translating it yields CASSLPVAQPDLFF.

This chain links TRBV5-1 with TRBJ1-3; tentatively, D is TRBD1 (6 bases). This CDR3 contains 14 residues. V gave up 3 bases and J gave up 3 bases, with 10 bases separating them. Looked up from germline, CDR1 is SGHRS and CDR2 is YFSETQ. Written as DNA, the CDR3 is TGCGCCAGCAGCTATCAGGGGAATGGAAACACCATATATTTT. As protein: CASSYQGNGNTIYF.

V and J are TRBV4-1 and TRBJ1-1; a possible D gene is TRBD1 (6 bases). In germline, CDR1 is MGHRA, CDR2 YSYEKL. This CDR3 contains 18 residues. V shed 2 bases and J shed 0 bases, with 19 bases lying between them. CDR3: CASSQSVVGAGVNTEAFF. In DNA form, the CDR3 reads TGCGCCAGCAGCCAATCTGTCGTAGGGGCAGGGGTGAACACTGAAGCTTTCTTT.

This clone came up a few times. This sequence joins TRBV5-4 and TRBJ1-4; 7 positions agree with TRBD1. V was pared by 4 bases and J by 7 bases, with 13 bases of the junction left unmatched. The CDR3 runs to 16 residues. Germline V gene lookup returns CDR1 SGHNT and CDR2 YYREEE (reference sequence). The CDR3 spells CASSRQGYRMSEKLFF. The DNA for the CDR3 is TGTGCCAGCAGCCGACAGGGCTACCGGATGAGTGAAAAACTGTTTTTT.

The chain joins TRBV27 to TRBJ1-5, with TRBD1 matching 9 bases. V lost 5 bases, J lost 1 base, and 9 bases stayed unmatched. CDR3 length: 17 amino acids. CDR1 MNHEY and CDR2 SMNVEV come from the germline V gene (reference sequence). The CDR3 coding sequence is TGTGCCAGCAGTCCGCAACTCGGGACAGGGAGCAATCAGCCCCAGCATTTT. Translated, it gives CASSPQLGTGSNQPQHF.

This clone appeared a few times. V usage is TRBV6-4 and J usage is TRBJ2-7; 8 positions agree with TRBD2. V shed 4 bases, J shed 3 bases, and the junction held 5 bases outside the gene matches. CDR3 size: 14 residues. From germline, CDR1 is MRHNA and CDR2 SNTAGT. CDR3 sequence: CASSGSSGNYEQYF. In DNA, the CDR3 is TGTGCCAGCAGTGGGAGTAGCGGGAACTACGAGCAGTACTTC.

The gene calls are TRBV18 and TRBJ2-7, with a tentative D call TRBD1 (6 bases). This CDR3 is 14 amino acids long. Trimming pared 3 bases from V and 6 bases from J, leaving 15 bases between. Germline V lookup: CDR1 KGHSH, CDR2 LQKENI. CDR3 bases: TGTGCCAGCTCACCTACAGCGGCAGGGGTCGAGCAGTACTTC. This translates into CASSPTAAGVEQYF. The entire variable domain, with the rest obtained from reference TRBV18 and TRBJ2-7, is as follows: NAGVMQNPRHLVRRRGQEARLRCSPMKGHSHVYWYRQLPEEGLKFMVYLQKENIIDESGMPKERFSAEFPKEGPSILRIQQVVRGDSAAYFCASSPTAAGVEQYFGPGTRLTVT.

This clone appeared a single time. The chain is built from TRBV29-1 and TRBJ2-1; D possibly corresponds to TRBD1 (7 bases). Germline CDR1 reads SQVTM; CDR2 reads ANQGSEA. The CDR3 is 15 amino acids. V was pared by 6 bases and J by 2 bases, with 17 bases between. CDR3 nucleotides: TGCAGCGTGGGGGGCGGCCAGGGGGCCTACAATGAGCAGTTCTTC. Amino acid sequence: CSVGGGQGAYNEQFF.

In DNA, the CDR3 is TGCGCCAGCAGCGGAACTAGCGGCGCCCGGGAGACCCAGTACTTC. It yields the protein CASSGTSGARETQYF. The V gene is TRBV5-1, the J gene TRBJ2-5, with 8 nucleotides matching TRBD2. The CDR3 is 15 amino acids. Germline V gives CDR1 SGHRS, CDR2 YFSETQ. V lost 4 bases and J lost 5; bases outside the gene matches: 10. The whole variable domain, filled in from reference TRBV5-1 and TRBJ2-5, reads KAGVTQTPRYLIKTRGQQVTLSCSPISGHRSVSWYQQTPGQGLQFLFEYFSETQRNKGNFPGRFSGRQFSNSRSEMNVSTLELGDSALYLCASSGTSGARETQYFGPGTRLLVL.

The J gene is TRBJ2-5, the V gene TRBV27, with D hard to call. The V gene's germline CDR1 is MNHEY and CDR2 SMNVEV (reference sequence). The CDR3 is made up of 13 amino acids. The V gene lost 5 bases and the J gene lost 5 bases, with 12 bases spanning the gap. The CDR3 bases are TGTGCCAGCAGTCCGACTCCGAGGGAGACCCAGTACTTC. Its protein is CASSPTPRETQYF.

CDR3 in DNA: TGTGCCAGCAGCCAAGTGAGCGGAATCACAGATACGCAGTATTTT. Its protein product is CASSQVSGITDTQYF. The chain recombines TRBV7-6 with TRBJ2-3, with D possibly TRBD2 on 5 matching bases. The CDR3 sequence is 15 residues long. Trimming took off 5 bases at V and 2 bases at J, with 14 bases between the two ends. Germline CDR1 SGHVS, CDR2 FNYEAQ.

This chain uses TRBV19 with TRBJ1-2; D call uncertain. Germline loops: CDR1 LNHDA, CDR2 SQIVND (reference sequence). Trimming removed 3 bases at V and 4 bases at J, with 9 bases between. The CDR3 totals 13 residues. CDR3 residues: CASSITEVYGYTF. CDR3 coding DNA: TGTGCCAGTAGTATCACAGAAGTCTATGGCTACACCTTC. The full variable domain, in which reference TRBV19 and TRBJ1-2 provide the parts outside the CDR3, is DGGITQSPKYLFRKEGQNVTLSCEQNLNHDAMYWYRQDPGQGLRLIYYSQIVNDFQKGDIAEGYSVSREKKESFPLTVTSAQKNPTAFYLCASSITEVYGYTFGSGTRLTVV.

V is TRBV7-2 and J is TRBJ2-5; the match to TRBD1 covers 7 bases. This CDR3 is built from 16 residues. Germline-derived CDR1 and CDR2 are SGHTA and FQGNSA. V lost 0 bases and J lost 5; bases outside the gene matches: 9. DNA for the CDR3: TGTGCCAGCAGCTTAGCGCGAAGGGGGCGGTGGGAGACCCAGTACTTC. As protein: CASSLARRGRWETQYF.

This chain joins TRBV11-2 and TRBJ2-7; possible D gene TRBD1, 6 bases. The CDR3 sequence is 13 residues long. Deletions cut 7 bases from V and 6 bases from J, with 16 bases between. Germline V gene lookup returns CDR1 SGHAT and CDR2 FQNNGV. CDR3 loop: CASTPQVRGEQYF. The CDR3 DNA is TGTGCCAGCACCCCCCAGGTCAGGGGCGAGCAGTACTTC.